The T cell receptor beta chain under discussion was sequenced for a study of TIL therapy for anti-PD-1-resistant metastatic lung cancer. Germline V CDR1 and CDR2: GTSNPN, SVGIG (reference sequence). Trimming shortened V by 4 bases and J by 2 bases, and 11 bases separated the two germline ends. This CDR3 comprises 13 residues. Noted time point: pre-treatment sample, taken before nivolumab and TIL therapy. Sequencing used immunoSEQ v3. Generated by immunoSEQ multiplex PCR, the TCRdb table keeps only in-frame clones and is missing some. Of some 46,000 clones in the sample, less than 80% were seen once. The source material was blood, sampled at baseline. The chain has TRBV30 and TRBJ2-5; D gene uncertain. The source is a man between 65 and 85 years old with non-small cell lung cancer. CDR3 coding DNA: TGTGCCTGGACTTTGGACCATCAAGAGACCCAGTACTTC. This gives the protein CAWTLDHQETQYF.